These T cell receptor beta chains were read from a single sample in a study of control samples from healthy donors and cancer patients. Using immunoSEQ multiplex PCR, the repertoire was profiled, and TCRdb retains in-frame clones only, with some absent. The sample yields 100,000 to 150,000 clones, 70% to 90% seen once. The sample taken for sequencing was blood. Source of these receptors: a man aged 55 to 70 in good health. The CDR3 runs from the conserved cysteine through the conserved F or W. The order of the fields is V gene, D gene, clone size, J gene, CDR3 DNA, CDR3 protein. D genes are given only for firm matches. Size tells how often a clone was seen (once, few, many) or the class of an expanded clone, and some rows leave it out.

V gene: TRBV18; D gene: TRBD1; clone size: .; J gene: TRBJ1-2; CDR3 DNA: TGTGCCAGCTCAGGACAGGGGTACTATGGCTACACCTTC; CDR3 protein: CASSGQGYYGYTF
V gene: TRBV4-3; D gene: .; clone size: .; J gene: TRBJ1-3; CDR3 DNA: TGCGCCAGCAGCCAAGCTCTTTTTGCAGGAAACACCATATATTTT; CDR3 protein: CASSQALFAGNTIYF
V gene: TRBV9; D gene: .; clone size: .; J gene: TRBJ1-5; CDR3 DNA: TGTGCCAGCAGCGAAGGGGCAGATAGCAATCAGCCCCAGCATTTT; CDR3 protein: CASSEGADSNQPQHF
V gene: TRBV29-1; D gene: .; clone size: .; J gene: TRBJ1-2; CDR3 DNA: TGCAGCGGGACGGGACAACCCTATGGCTACACCTTC; CDR3 protein: CSGTGQPYGYTF
V gene: TRBV7-2; D gene: .; clone size: .; J gene: TRBJ2-3; CDR3 DNA: TGTGCCAGCAGCTTAGGGCGAGTCTGGACAGGCACAGATACGCAGTATTTT; CDR3 protein: CASSLGRVWTGTDTQYF
V gene: TRBV6-1; D gene: TRBD1; clone size: .; J gene: TRBJ1-2; CDR3 DNA: TGTGCCAGCAGTGGAGAAAGGACAGGCCGTCTAAACTATGGCTACACCTTC; CDR3 protein: CASSGERTGRLNYGYTF
V gene: TRBV18; D gene: TRBD2; clone size: .; J gene: TRBJ2-2; CDR3 DNA: TGTGCCAGCTCGGGGACTAGCGTTACCGGGGAGCTGTTTTTT; CDR3 protein: CASSGTSVTGELFF
V gene: TRBV5-6; D gene: TRBD2; clone size: .; J gene: TRBJ2-3; CDR3 DNA: TGTGCCAGCAGCTCCCTCGGGGGGACTAGCACAGATACGCAGTATTTT; CDR3 protein: CASSSLGGTSTDTQYF
V gene: TRBV7-2; D gene: .; clone size: .; J gene: TRBJ1-6; CDR3 DNA: TGTGCCAGCAGCTTAGATAGGAGTTTCTCCTATAATTCACCCCTCCACTTT; CDR3 protein: CASSLDRSFSYNSPLHF
V gene: TRBV30; D gene: .; clone size: once; J gene: TRBJ2-5; CDR3 DNA: TGTGCCTGGCGTTTGGGGGGGGGCCGGGAGACCCAGTACTTC; CDR3 protein: CAWRLGGGRETQYF
V gene: TRBV28; D gene: .; clone size: .; J gene: TRBJ2-1; CDR3 DNA: TGTGCCAGCAGGCGACAGAGCTCCTACAATGAGCAGTTCTTC; CDR3 protein: CASRRQSSYNEQFF
V gene: TRBV30; D gene: TRBD1; clone size: .; J gene: TRBJ1-6; CDR3 DNA: TGTGCCTGGAGTGGACAGGGAAATTCACCCCTCCACTTT; CDR3 protein: CAWSGQGNSPLHF
V gene: TRBV7-2; D gene: .; clone size: .; J gene: TRBJ2-3; CDR3 DNA: TGTGCCAGCAGCCAATTTGACCCCCCGGATACGCAGTATTTT; CDR3 protein: CASSQFDPPDTQYF
V gene: TRBV27; D gene: .; clone size: once; J gene: TRBJ1-4; CDR3 DNA: TGTGCCAGCAGCCATGGGGGGGGAAATGAAAAACTGTTTTTT; CDR3 protein: CASSHGGGNEKLFF
V gene: TRBV19; D gene: TRBD1; clone size: .; J gene: TRBJ2-5; CDR3 DNA: TGTGCCAGTAGTAGCATGGGACAGGGGGGTGAGACCCAGTACTTC; CDR3 protein: CASSSMGQGGETQYF
V gene: TRBV6-2/TRBV6-3; D gene: .; clone size: .; J gene: TRBJ1-1; CDR3 DNA: TGTGCCAGCAGTTACAAGGGGGTGACTGAAGCTTTCTTT; CDR3 protein: CASSYKGVTEAFF
V gene: TRBV7-2; D gene: .; clone size: few; J gene: TRBJ1-2; CDR3 DNA: TGTGCCAGCAGCTCCCCCGGACAGTTATATGGCTACACCTTC; CDR3 protein: CASSSPGQLYGYTF
V gene: TRBV3-1/TRBV3-2; D gene: TRBD1; clone size: .; J gene: TRBJ1-5; CDR3 DNA: TGTGCCAGCAGCCAAGATGGGAAGGACAGGGGCAATCAGCCCCAGCATTTT; CDR3 protein: CASSQDGKDRGNQPQHF
V gene: TRBV7-2; D gene: .; clone size: .; J gene: TRBJ1-1; CDR3 DNA: TGTGCCAGCAGCTTAGCGGGGAGCCGGTCGGAAGCTTTCTTT; CDR3 protein: CASSLAGSRSEAFF
V gene: TRBV19; D gene: TRBD2; clone size: .; J gene: TRBJ2-5; CDR3 DNA: TGTGCCAGTAGTACGGGAGGACTGCAACAAGAGACCCAGTACTTC; CDR3 protein: CASSTGGLQQETQYF
V gene: TRBV28; D gene: TRBD1; clone size: .; J gene: TRBJ1-2; CDR3 DNA: TGTGCCAGCAGTCCGGGACAGGTCGGGCACTATGGCTACACCTTC; CDR3 protein: CASSPGQVGHYGYTF
V gene: TRBV5-1; D gene: TRBD1; clone size: .; J gene: TRBJ1-5; CDR3 DNA: TGCGCCAGCAGCTTGCGGGACAGGGGAGGCAATCAGCCCCAGCATTTT; CDR3 protein: CASSLRDRGGNQPQHF
V gene: TRBV7-2; D gene: .; clone size: .; J gene: TRBJ2-3; CDR3 DNA: TGTGCCAGCAAGCACGGCTTTACAGATACGCAGTATTTT; CDR3 protein: CASKHGFTDTQYF
V gene: TRBV27; D gene: .; clone size: .; J gene: TRBJ2-7; CDR3 DNA: TGTGCCAGCAGCCAAGTCAGGGGGACTGCCTACGAGCAGTACTTC; CDR3 protein: CASSQVRGTAYEQYF
V gene: TRBV5-5; D gene: TRBD2; clone size: .; J gene: TRBJ2-3; CDR3 DNA: TGTGCCAGCAGCTTGGACGTAGCGGGGGCAAGCACAGATACGCAGTATTTT; CDR3 protein: CASSLDVAGASTDTQYF
V gene: TRBV12-3/TRBV12-4; D gene: .; clone size: .; J gene: TRBJ1-2; CDR3 DNA: TGTGCCAGCAGTTCCCAAGCTAACTATGGCTACACCTTC; CDR3 protein: CASSSQANYGYTF
V gene: TRBV6-1; D gene: TRBD1; clone size: few; J gene: TRBJ2-4; CDR3 DNA: TGTGCCAGCAGTGAACAAGGACAGGGTAACATTCAGTACTTC; CDR3 protein: CASSEQGQGNIQYF
V gene: TRBV19; D gene: .; clone size: .; J gene: TRBJ2-3; CDR3 DNA: TGTGCCAGTAGTATTGGGACCGACACAGATACGCAGTATTTT; CDR3 protein: CASSIGTDTDTQYF
V gene: TRBV28; D gene: TRBD1; clone size: .; J gene: TRBJ1-2; CDR3 DNA: TGTGCCAGCAGTTATACAGGGGGTACCTTGGGGAACTATGGCTACACCTTC; CDR3 protein: CASSYTGGTLGNYGYTF
V gene: TRBV19; D gene: .; clone size: .; J gene: TRBJ2-3; CDR3 DNA: TGTGCCAGTAGTATAGTTCTAGGTAGTGCTACGCAGTATTTT; CDR3 protein: CASSIVLGSATQYF
V gene: TRBV7-2; D gene: TRBD2; clone size: .; J gene: TRBJ2-3; CDR3 DNA: TGTGCCAGCACAACTAGCGGGGGAACTAATACGCAGTATTTT; CDR3 protein: CASTTSGGTNTQYF
V gene: TRBV18; D gene: .; clone size: few; J gene: TRBJ2-7; CDR3 DNA: TGTGCCAGCTCACCACAACCCGGGGGCGAGTTCGGCGAGCAGTACTTC; CDR3 protein: CASSPQPGGEFGEQYF
V gene: TRBV5-1; D gene: TRBD2; clone size: few; J gene: TRBJ2-7; CDR3 DNA: TGCGCCAGCAGCCTTAGCGGGGGCAGCTCCTACGAGCAGTACTTC; CDR3 protein: CASSLSGGSSYEQYF
V gene: TRBV9; D gene: .; clone size: once; J gene: TRBJ1-4; CDR3 DNA: TGTGCCAGCAGCGTAGGTTTGGGGGCAACTAATGAAAAACTGTTTTTT; CDR3 protein: CASSVGLGATNEKLFF
V gene: TRBV5-1; D gene: .; clone size: .; J gene: TRBJ2-2; CDR3 DNA: TGCGCCAGCAGCTTGGCGGGGACCGGGAACACCGGGGAGCTGTTTTTT; CDR3 protein: CASSLAGTGNTGELFF
V gene: TRBV5-1; D gene: .; clone size: .; J gene: TRBJ1-1; CDR3 DNA: TGCGCCAGCAGCTTGACGACGGGAAACACTGAAGCTTTCTTT; CDR3 protein: CASSLTTGNTEAFF
V gene: TRBV24-1; D gene: .; clone size: .; J gene: TRBJ2-3; CDR3 DNA: TGTGCCACCAGTGACCAAACTGGCAGTAGCACAGATACGCAGTATTTT; CDR3 protein: CATSDQTGSSTDTQYF
V gene: TRBV7-2; D gene: TRBD1; clone size: few; J gene: TRBJ1-5; CDR3 DNA: TGTGCCAGCAGCTCGAGGGGGACAGAATACAATCAGCCCCAGCATTTT; CDR3 protein: CASSSRGTEYNQPQHF
V gene: TRBV9; D gene: .; clone size: .; J gene: TRBJ2-5; CDR3 DNA: TGTGCCAGCAGCGATATAGGGACGCGCACAGAGACCCAGTACTTC; CDR3 protein: CASSDIGTRTETQYF
V gene: TRBV3-1/TRBV3-2; D gene: .; clone size: .; J gene: TRBJ2-1; CDR3 DNA: TGTGCCAGCAGCCTACAGGGATCGGGCAATGAGCAGTTCTTC; CDR3 protein: CASSLQGSGNEQFF
V gene: TRBV7-7; D gene: .; clone size: .; J gene: TRBJ1-6; CDR3 DNA: TGTGCTAGCAGCTTAGATAAGGCCTCACCCCTCCACTTT; CDR3 protein: CASSLDKASPLHF
V gene: TRBV18; D gene: .; clone size: .; J gene: TRBJ1-4; CDR3 DNA: TGTGCCAGCTCACCATTTCAGTACGGTGAAAAACTGTTTTTT; CDR3 protein: CASSPFQYGEKLFF
V gene: TRBV3-1/TRBV3-2; D gene: .; clone size: .; J gene: TRBJ1-1; CDR3 DNA: TGTGCCAGCACCCCTGGGGGCCTGAACACTGAAGCTTTCTTT; CDR3 protein: CASTPGGLNTEAFF
V gene: TRBV28; D gene: .; clone size: once; J gene: TRBJ1-1; CDR3 DNA: TGTGCCAGCAGTTTACTGGGGCAGTGGACTGAAGCTTTCTTT; CDR3 protein: CASSLLGQWTEAFF
V gene: TRBV19; D gene: .; clone size: .; J gene: TRBJ1-6; CDR3 DNA: TGTGCCAGTAGTATCGTCCAGGGTCGATTAGGTTCACCCCTCCACTTT; CDR3 protein: CASSIVQGRLGSPLHF
V gene: TRBV2; D gene: TRBD2; clone size: .; J gene: TRBJ2-4; CDR3 DNA: TGTGCCAGCAGTGACAAGGGACTAGCGGGGGGGCCGGCCAAAAACATTCAGTACTTC; CDR3 protein: CASSDKGLAGGPAKNIQYF